The entry below gives a single T cell receptor (beta chain) sequence along with its context. The CDR3 has 15 residues. Trimming shortened V by 6 bases and J by 0 bases, and 15 bases separated the two germline ends. The V gene's germline CDR1 is WSHSY and CDR2 SAAADI. As originally analysed: Reference gene primer amplification gave nucleated cell count estimates. Sequenced by immunoSEQ multiplex PCR; TCRdb stores in-frame clones only, minus some. That table furnishes V, J and clone size, whereas the DNA furnished D and trimming. Of more than 300,000 clones in the sample, roughly 90% were seen once. The data were obtained in a study of blood T cell repertoires in COVID-19. Study overall: T cells, B-cell-depleted T cells, or PBMCs provided the cDNA or gDNA that served as material.

This TCR came from a man between 18 and 35 years old who had recovered from COVID-19. V and J are TRBV10-2 and TRBJ2-7; tentatively, D is TRBD2 (6 bases). Sequenced sample: peripheral blood. CDR3 DNA: TGCGCCAGCAGCGGTCGGGACTCGAACTCCTACGAGCAGTACTTC. Protein product: CASSGRDSNSYEQYF.